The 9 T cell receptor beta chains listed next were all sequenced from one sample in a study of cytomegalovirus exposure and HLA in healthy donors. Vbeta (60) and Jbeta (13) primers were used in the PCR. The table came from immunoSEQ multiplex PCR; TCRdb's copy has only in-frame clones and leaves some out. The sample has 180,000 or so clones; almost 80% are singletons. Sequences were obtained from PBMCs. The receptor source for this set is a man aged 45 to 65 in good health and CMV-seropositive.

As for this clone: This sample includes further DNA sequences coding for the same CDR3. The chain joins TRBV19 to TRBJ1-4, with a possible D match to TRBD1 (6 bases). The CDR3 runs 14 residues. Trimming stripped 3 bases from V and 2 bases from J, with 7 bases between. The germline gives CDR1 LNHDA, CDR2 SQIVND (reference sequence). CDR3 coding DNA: TGTGCCAGTAGTATGGGGGCCACTAATGAAAAACTGTTTTTT. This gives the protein CASSMGATNEKLFF. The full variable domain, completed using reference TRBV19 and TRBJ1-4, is DGGITQSPKYLFRKEGQNVTLSCEQNLNHDAMYWYRQDPGQGLRLIYYSQIVNDFQKGDIAEGYSVSREKKESFPLTVTSAQKNPTAFYLCASSMGATNEKLFFGSGTQLSVL.

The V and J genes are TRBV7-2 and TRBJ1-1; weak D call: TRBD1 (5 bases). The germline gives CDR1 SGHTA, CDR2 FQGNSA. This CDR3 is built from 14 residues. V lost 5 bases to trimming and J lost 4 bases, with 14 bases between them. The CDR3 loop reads CASSRGALGTEAFF. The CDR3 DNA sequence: TGTGCCAGCAGCCGTGGGGCCCTGGGCACTGAAGCTTTCTTT.

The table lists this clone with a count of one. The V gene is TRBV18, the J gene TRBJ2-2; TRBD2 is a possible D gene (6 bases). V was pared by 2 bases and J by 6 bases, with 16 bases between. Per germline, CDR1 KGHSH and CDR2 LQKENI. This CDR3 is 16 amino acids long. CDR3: CASSPLSRGEPGELFF. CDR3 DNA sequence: TGTGCCAGCTCACCATTATCGCGGGGCGAGCCCGGGGAGCTGTTTTTT.

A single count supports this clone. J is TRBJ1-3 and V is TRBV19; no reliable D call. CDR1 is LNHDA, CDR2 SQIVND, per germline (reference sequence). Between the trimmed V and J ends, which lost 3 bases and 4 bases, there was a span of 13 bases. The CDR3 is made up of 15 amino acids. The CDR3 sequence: CASSMVVFMGNTIYF. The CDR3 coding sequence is TGTGCCAGTAGTATGGTAGTATTCATGGGAAACACCATATATTTT.

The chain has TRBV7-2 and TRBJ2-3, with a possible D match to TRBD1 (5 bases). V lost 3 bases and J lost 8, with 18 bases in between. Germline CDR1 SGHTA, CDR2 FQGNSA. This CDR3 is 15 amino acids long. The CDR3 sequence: CASSFDPGPQGTQYF. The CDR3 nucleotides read TGTGCCAGCAGCTTTGATCCAGGGCCTCAGGGTACGCAGTATTTT.

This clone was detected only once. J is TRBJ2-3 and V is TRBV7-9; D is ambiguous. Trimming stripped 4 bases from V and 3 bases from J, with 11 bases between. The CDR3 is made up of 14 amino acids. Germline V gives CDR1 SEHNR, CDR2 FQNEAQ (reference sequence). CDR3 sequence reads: CASSSSGWTDTQYF. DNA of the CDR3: TGTGCCAGCAGCTCCTCCGGGTGGACAGATACGCAGTATTTT. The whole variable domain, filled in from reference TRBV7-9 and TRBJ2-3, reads DTGVSQNPRHKITKRGQNVTFRCDPISEHNRLYWYRQTLGQGPEFLTYFQNEAQLEKSRLLSDRFSAERPKGSFSTLEIQRTEQGDSAMYLCASSSSGWTDTQYFGPGTRLTVL.

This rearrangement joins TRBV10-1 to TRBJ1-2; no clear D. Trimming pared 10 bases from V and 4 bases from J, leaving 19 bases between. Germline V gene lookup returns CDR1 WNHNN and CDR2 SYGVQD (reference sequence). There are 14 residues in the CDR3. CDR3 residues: CATRVCRISYGYTF. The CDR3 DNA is TGCGCCACCCGAGTTTGTCGCATATCCTATGGCTACACCTTC.

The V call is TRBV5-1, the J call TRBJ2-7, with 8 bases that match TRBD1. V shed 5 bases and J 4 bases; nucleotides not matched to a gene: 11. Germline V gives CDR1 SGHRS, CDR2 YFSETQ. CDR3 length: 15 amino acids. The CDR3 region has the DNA TGCGCCAGCAGAGAGGGGACAGGCTCTGGTTACGAGCAGTACTTC. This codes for CASREGTGSGYEQYF.

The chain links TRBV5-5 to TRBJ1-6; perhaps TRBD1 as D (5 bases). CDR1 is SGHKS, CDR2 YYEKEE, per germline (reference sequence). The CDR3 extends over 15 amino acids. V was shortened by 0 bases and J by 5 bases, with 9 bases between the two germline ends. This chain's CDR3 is CASSLAGHDNSPLHF. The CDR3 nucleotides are TGTGCCAGCAGCTTGGCCGGACACGATAATTCACCCCTCCACTTT.